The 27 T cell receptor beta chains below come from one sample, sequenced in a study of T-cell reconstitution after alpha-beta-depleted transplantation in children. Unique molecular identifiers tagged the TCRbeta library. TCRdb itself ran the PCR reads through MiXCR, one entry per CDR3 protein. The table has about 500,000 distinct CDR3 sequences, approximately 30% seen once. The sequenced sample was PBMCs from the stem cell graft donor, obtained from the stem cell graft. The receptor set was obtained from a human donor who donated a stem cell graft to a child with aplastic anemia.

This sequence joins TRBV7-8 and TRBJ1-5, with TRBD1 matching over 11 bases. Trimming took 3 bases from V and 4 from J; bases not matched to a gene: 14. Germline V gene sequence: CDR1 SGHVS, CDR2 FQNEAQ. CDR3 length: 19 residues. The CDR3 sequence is CASSFQPRTGGGRNQPQHF. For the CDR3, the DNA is TGTGCCAGCAGCTTCCAACCTCGGACAGGGGGCGGACGGAATCAGCCCCAGCATTTT. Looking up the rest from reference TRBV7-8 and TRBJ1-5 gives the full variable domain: GAGVSQSPRYKVAKRGQDVALRCDPISGHVSLFWYQQALGQGPEFLTYFQNEAQLDKSGLPSDRFFAERPEGSVSTLKIQRTQQEDSAVYLCASSFQPRTGGGRNQPQHFGDGTRLSIL.

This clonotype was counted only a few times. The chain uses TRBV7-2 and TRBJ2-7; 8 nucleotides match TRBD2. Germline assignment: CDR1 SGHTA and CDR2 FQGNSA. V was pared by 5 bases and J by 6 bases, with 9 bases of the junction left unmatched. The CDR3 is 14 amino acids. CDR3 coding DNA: TGTGCCAGCAGCACGAGCGGGAGTCCCTCCGAGCAGTACTTC. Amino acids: CASSTSGSPSEQYF.

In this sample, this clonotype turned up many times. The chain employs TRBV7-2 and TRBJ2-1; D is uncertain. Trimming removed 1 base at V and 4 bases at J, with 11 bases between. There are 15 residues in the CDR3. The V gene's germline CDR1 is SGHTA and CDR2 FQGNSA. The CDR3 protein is CASSLVDADYNEQFF. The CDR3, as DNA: TGTGCCAGCAGCTTAGTAGACGCGGATTACAATGAGCAGTTCTTC.

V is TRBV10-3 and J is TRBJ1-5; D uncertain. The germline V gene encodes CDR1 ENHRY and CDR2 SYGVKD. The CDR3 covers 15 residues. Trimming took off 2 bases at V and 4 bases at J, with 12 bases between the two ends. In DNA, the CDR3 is TGTGCCATCAGTGAGGTCTCCGGGCCAAATCAGCCCCAGCATTTT. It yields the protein CAISEVSGPNQPQHF.

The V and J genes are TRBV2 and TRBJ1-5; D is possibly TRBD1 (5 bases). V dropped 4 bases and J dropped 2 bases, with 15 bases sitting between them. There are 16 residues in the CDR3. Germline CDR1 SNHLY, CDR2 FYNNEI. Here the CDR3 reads CASSGMWGGGNQPQHF. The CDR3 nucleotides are TGTGCCAGCAGTGGGATGTGGGGAGGGGGCAATCAGCCCCAGCATTTT.

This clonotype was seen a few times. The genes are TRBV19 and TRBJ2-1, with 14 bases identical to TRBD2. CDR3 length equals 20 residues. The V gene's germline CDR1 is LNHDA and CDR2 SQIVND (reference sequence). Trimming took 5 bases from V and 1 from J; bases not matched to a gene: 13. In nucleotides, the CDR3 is TGTGCCAGTAGTGTCAACTCCGGGACTAGCGGGAGTACATCCTACAATGAGCAGTTCTTC. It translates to CASSVNSGTSGSTSYNEQFF.

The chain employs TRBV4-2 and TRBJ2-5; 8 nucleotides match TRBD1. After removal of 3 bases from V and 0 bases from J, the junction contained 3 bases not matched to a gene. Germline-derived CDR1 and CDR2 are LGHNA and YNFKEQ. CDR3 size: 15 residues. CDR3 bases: TGTGCCAGCAGCCAGGGGGACAGGTACCAAGAGACCCAGTACTTC. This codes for CASSQGDRYQETQYF.

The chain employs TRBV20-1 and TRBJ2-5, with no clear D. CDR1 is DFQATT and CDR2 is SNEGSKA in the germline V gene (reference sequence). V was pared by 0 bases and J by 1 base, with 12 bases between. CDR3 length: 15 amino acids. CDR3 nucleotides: TGCAGTGCTAGAGATCAAGGTGTATTCCAAGAGACCCAGTACTTC. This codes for CSARDQGVFQETQYF.

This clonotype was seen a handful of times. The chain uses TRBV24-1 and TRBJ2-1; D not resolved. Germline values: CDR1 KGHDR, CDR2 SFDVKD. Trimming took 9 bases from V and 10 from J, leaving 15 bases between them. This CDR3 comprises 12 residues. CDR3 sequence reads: CATGSSPWEQFF. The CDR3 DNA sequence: TGTGCCACCGGGTCGAGTCCTTGGGAGCAGTTCTTC.

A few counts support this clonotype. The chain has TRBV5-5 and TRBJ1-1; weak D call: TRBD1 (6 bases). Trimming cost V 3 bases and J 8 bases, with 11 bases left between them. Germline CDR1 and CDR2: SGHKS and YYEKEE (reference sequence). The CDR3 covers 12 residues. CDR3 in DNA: TGTGCCAGCAGCTCCCGGACAGTCGAAGCTTTCTTT. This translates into CASSSRTVEAFF.

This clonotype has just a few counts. CDR3 DNA sequence: TGTGCCAGCAGCGGCGGTGGGGTGCCGACAGATACGCAGTATTTT. Translated, it gives CASSGGGVPTDTQYF. The chain recombines TRBV27 with TRBJ2-3; D remains ambiguous. The length of the CDR3 is 15 residues. V was trimmed by 6 bases and J by 3 bases, leaving 16 bases between them. Germline lookup yields CDR1 MNHEY and CDR2 SMNVEV (reference sequence).

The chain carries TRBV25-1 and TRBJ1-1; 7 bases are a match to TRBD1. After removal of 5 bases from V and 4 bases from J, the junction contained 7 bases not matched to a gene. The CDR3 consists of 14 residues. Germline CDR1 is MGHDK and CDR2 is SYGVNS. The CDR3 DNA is TGTGCCAGCAGTTGGAGGCCAGGGGGCACTGAAGCTTTCTTT. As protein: CASSWRPGGTEAFF.

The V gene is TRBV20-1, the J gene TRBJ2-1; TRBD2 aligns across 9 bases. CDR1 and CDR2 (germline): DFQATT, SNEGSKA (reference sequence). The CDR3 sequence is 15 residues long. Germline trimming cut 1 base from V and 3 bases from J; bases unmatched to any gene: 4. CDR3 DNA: TGCAGTGCTAGAGCGATAGCGGGGGACTACAATGAGCAGTTCTTC. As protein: CSARAIAGDYNEQFF.

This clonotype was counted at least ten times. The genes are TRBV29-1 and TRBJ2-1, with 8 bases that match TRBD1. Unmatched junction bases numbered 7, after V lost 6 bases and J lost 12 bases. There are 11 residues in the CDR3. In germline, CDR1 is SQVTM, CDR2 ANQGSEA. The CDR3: CSVLYRGTQFF. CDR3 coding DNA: TGCAGCGTACTATACAGGGGGACGCAGTTCTTC.

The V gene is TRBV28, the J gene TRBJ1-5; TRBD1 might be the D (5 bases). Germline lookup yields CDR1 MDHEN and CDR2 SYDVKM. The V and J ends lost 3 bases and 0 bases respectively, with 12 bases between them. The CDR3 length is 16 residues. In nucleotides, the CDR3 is TGTGCCAGCAGTTTTGGGACGGACTATAGCAATCAGCCCCAGCATTTT. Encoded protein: CASSFGTDYSNQPQHF.

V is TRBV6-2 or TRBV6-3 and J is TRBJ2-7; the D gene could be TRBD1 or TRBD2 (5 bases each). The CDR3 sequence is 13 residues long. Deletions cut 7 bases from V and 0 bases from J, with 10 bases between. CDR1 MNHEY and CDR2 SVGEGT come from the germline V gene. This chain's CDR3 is CASNEGFSYEQYF. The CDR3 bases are TGTGCCAGCAACGAGGGGTTCTCCTACGAGCAGTACTTC.

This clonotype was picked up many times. The CDR3 DNA reads TGTGCCAGCAGTCCGGGACTAGCGGGAGACTACGAGCAGTACTTC. This translates into CASSPGLAGDYEQYF. The genes are TRBV6-2 or TRBV6-3 and TRBJ2-7, with 14 bases that match TRBD2. In germline, CDR1 is MNHEY, CDR2 SVGEGT. CDR3 length equals 15 residues. After removal of 5 bases from V and 3 bases from J, the junction contained 3 bases not matched to a gene.

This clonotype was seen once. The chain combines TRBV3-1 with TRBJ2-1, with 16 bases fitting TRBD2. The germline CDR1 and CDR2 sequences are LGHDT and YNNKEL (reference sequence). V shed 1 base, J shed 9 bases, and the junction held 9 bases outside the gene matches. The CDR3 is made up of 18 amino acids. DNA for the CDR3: TGTGCCAGCAGCCAAGTTGCTGGGACTAGCGGGAGGGCGGGTGAGCAGTTCTTC. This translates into CASSQVAGTSGRAGEQFF.

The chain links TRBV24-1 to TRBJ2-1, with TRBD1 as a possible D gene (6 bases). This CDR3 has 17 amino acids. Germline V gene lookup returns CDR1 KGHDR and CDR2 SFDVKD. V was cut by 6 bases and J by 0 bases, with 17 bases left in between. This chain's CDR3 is CATSHRNRAGSYNEQFF. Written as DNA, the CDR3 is TGTGCCACCAGTCACCGAAACAGGGCTGGCTCCTACAATGAGCAGTTCTTC.

The CDR3 spells CASSPHGSGTDTQYF. The CDR3 DNA reads TGTGCCAGCAGCCCACATGGGTCGGGCACAGATACGCAGTATTTT. The chain recombines TRBV7-9 with TRBJ2-3; D is ambiguous. The V end was cut by 5 bases, the J end by 1 base, with 13 bases between. The germline V gene encodes CDR1 SEHNR and CDR2 FQNEAQ (reference sequence). The CDR3 runs to 15 residues.

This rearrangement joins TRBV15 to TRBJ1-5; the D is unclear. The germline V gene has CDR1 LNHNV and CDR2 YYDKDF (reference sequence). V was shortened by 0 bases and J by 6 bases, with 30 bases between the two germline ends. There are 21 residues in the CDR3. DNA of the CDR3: TGTGCCACCAGCAGAGAAGGCGTGGGCCAGAGACTTACGGGGTTCGGTCAGCCCCAGCATTTT. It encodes CATSREGVGQRLTGFGQPQHF.

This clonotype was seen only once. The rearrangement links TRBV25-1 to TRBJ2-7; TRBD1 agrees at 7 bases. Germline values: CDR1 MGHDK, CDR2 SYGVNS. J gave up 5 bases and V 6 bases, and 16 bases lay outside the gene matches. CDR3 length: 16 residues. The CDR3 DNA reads TGTGCCAGCAGCCCTGGCTCAGGACAGGTAGAACACGAGCAGTACTTC. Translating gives CASSPGSGQVEHEQYF.

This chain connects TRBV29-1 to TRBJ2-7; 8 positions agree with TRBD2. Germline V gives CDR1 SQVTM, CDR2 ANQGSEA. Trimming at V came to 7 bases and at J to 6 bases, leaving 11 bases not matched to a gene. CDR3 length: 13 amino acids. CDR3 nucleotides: TGCAGCGCCTCCGGGACTAGGACGATCGAGCAGTACTTC. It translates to CSASGTRTIEQYF.

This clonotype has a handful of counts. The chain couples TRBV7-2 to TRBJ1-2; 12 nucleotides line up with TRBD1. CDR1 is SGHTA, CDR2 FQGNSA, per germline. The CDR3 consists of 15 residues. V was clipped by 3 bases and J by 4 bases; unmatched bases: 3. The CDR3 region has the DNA TGTGCCAGCAGCTTGGGACAGGGGGCGCGCTATGGCTACACCTTC. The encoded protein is CASSLGQGARYGYTF.

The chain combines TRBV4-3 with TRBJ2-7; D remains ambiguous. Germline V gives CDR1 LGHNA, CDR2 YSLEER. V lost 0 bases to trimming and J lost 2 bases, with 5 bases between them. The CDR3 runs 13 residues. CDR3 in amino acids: CASSQDRAYEQYF. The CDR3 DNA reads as TGCGCCAGCAGCCAAGATAGGGCCTACGAGCAGTACTTC.

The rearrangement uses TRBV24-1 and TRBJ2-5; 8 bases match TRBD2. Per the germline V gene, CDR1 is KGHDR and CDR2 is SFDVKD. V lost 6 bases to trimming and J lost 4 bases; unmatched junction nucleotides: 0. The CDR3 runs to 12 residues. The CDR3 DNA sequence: TGTGCCACCAGTCTAGCGGGAGAGACCCAGTACTTC. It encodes CATSLAGETQYF.

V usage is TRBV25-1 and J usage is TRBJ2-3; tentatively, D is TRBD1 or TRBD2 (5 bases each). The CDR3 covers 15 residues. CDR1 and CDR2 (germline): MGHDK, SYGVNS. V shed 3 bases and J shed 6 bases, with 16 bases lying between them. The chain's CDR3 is CASSEPGPGLDTQYF. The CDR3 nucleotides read TGTGCCAGCAGTGAGCCGGGACCGGGCCTGGATACGCAGTATTTT. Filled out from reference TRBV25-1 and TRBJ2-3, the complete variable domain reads EADIYQTPRYLVIGTGKKITLECSQTMGHDKMYWYQQDPGMELHLIHYSYGVNSTEKGDLSSESTVSRIRTEHFPLTLESARPSHTSQYLCASSEPGPGLDTQYFGPGTRLTVL.